This is a list of T cell receptor beta chains from one sample in a study of T cell repertoires in cytomegalovirus infection. For these receptors, no antigen is known. TCRdb called the reads again in MiXCR, with one record for every CDR3 protein. The profile shows hundreds of thousands of distinct CDR3 sequences, roughly 33% of them singletons. The input for sequencing was cultured PBMCs, taken from culture after CMV antigen stimulation. These receptors came from a human donor in good health (CMV status not recorded). Some clones in this sample may be carry-over from other donors' samples. CDR3s include the opening cysteine and the closing phenylalanine or tryptophan. The order of the fields is D gene, J gene, V gene, CDR3 protein. A D gene is named only where the DNA matches it firmly.

d_gene: NA
j_gene: TRBJ2-3
v_gene: TRBV2
CDR3aa: CASSVETDTDTQYF

d_gene: NA
j_gene: TRBJ2-2
v_gene: TRBV15
CDR3aa: CATSRDSMGAGELFF

d_gene: TRBD2
j_gene: TRBJ2-1
v_gene: TRBV20-1
CDR3aa: CSASRTSALEQFF

d_gene: NA
j_gene: TRBJ2-5
v_gene: TRBV6-1
CDR3aa: CASRDYDKETQYF

d_gene: NA
j_gene: TRBJ2-2
v_gene: TRBV6-6
CDR3aa: CATHGGENTGELFF

d_gene: NA
j_gene: TRBJ1-1
v_gene: TRBV20-1
CDR3aa: CRAGDPLNTEAFF

d_gene: NA
j_gene: TRBJ2-7
v_gene: TRBV7-2
CDR3aa: CASSYSGPLEQYF

d_gene: TRBD1
j_gene: TRBJ2-1
v_gene: TRBV19
CDR3aa: CASSIYRGRNHEQFF

d_gene: NA
j_gene: TRBJ2-3
v_gene: TRBV7-2
CDR3aa: CASSLFIPTDTQYF

d_gene: NA
j_gene: TRBJ2-7
v_gene: TRBV7-2
CDR3aa: CASSPTRGTYEQYF

d_gene: NA
j_gene: TRBJ1-1
v_gene: TRBV11-2
CDR3aa: CASSLSPGNTEAFF

d_gene: NA
j_gene: TRBJ2-1
v_gene: TRBV28
CDR3aa: CASRSGNEQFF

d_gene: TRBD2
j_gene: TRBJ2-7
v_gene: TRBV4-2
CDR3aa: CASSQVRTSGGGEQYF

d_gene: NA
j_gene: TRBJ2-7
v_gene: TRBV5-1
CDR3aa: CASSLAGYYEQYF

d_gene: NA
j_gene: TRBJ1-5
v_gene: TRBV19
CDR3aa: CASSKRETRQPQHF

d_gene: TRBD1
j_gene: TRBJ1-1
v_gene: TRBV5-1
CDR3aa: CASSSDRGPPTEAFF